The clone carrying this TCR beta chain showed up many times. This sample is part of a study of human T cells and chemical hapten exposure. TCRdb processed the RACE reads anew with MiXCR; each CDR3 protein has one entry. The sample holds approximately 57,000 distinct CDR3 sequences, roughly a tenth seen once. Time point described: pre-sensitization, week 0. Noted treatment: therapeutic diphenylcyclopropenone sensitization with weekly scalp DPC. The drawing of blood occurred before each patch test was applied. Germline-derived CDR1 and CDR2 are SEHNR and FQNEAQ (reference sequence). V lost 9 bases to trimming and J lost 6 bases, with 9 bases between them. This CDR3 contains 11 residues.

V and J are TRBV7-9 and TRBJ2-1, with D perhaps TRBD1 (6 bases). This receptor was obtained from a middle-aged man with alopecia areata. Some clones in this sample may be carry-over from other donors' samples. The sequencing here drew on whole blood, taken in connection with sensitization to the hapten diphenylcyclopropenone (DPC). CDR3 sequence (DNA): TGTGCCAGGGCGGACAGCAATGAGCAGTTCTTC. It codes for CARADSNEQFF.